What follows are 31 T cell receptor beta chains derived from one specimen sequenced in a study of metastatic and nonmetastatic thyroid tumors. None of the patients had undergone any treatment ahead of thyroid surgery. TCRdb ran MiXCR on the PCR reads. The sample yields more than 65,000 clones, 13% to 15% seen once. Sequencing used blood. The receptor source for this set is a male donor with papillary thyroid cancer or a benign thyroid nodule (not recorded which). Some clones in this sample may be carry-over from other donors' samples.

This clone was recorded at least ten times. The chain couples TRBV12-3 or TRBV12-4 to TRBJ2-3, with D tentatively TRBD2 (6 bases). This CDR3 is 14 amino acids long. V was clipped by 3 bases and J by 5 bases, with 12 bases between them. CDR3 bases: TGTGCCAGCAGTTTCCGGGAGTCGGGAGATACGCAGTATTTT. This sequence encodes CASSFRESGDTQYF.

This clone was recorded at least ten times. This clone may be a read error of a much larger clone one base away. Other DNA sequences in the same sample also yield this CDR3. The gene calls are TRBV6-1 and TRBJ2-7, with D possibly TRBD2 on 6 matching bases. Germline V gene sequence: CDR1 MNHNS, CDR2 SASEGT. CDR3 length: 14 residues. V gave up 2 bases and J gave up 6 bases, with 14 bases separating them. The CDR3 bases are TGTGCCAGCAGTGAACTCCTGGCGGGGAGCGAGCAGTACTTC. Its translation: CASSELLAGSEQYF.

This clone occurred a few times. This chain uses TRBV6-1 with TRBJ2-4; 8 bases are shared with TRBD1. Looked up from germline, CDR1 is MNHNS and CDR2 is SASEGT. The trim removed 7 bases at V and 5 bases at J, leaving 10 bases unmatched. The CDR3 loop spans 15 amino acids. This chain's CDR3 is CASIHRQGSQNIQYF. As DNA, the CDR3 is TGTGCCAGCATCCACCGACAGGGGTCACAAAACATTCAGTACTTC.

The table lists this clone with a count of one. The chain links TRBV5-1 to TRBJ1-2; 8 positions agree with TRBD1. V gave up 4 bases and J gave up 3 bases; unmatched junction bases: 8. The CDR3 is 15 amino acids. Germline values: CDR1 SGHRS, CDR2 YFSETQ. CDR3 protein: CASSRQGIKDYGYTF. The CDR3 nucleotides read TGCGCCAGCAGCCGACAGGGGATCAAGGACTATGGCTACACCTTC.

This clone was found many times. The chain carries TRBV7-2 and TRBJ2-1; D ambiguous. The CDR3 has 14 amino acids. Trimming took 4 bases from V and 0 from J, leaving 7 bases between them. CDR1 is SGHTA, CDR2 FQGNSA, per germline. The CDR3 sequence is CASSSRTSYNEQFF. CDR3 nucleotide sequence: TGTGCCAGCAGCTCCCGGACCTCCTACAATGAGCAGTTCTTC.

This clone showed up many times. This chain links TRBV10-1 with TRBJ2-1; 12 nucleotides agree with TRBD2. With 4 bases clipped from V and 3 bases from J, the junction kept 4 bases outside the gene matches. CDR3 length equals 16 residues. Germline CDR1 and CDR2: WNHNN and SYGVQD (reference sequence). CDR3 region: CASSGLAGEGYNEQFF. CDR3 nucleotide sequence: TGCGCCAGCAGTGGACTAGCGGGAGAAGGCTACAATGAGCAGTTCTTC.

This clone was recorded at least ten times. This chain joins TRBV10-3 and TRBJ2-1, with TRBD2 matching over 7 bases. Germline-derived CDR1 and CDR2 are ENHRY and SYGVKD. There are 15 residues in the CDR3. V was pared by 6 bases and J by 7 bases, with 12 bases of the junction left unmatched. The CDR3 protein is CAISALAGVLNEQFF. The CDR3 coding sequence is TGTGCCATCAGCGCCCTGGCGGGAGTTCTAAATGAGCAGTTCTTC.

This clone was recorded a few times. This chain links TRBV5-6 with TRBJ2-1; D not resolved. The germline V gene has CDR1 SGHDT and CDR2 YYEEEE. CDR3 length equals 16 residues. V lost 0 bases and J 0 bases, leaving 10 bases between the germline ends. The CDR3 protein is CASSLGDPSSYNEQFF. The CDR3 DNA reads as TGTGCCAGCAGCTTGGGAGATCCAAGCTCCTACAATGAGCAGTTCTTC.

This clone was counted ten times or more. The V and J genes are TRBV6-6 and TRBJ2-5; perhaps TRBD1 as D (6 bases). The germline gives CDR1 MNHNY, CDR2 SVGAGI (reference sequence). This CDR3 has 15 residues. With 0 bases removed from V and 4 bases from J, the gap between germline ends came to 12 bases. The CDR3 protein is CASSYSSGVGETQYF. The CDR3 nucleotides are TGTGCCAGCAGTTACTCCTCAGGGGTTGGAGAGACCCAGTACTTC.

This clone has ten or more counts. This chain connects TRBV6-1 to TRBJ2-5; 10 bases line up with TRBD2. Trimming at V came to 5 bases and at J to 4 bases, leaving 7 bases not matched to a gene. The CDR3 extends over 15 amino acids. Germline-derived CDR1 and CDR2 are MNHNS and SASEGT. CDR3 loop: CASSLSGRAGETQYF. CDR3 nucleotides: TGTGCCAGCAGTTTAAGCGGGAGGGCCGGAGAGACCCAGTACTTC.

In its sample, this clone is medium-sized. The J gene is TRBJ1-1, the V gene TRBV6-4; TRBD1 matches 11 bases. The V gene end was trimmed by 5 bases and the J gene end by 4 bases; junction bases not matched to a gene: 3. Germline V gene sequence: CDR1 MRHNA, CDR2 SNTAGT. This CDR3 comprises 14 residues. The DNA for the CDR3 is TGTGCCAGCAGTCCCGGGACAGGGGGCACTGAAGCTTTCTTT. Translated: CASSPGTGGTEAFF.

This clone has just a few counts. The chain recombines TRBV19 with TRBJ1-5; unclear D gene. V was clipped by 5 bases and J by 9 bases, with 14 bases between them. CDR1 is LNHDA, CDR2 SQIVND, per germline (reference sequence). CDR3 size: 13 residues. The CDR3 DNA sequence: TGTGCCAGTAGTCCGGGGAAACTGAGGCCCCAGCATTTT. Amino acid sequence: CASSPGKLRPQHF.

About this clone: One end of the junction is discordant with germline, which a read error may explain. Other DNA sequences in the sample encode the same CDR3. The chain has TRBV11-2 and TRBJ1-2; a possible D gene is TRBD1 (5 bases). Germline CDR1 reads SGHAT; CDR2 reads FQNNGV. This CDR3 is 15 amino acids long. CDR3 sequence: CASSFAPGQEYGYTF. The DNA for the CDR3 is TGTGCCAGCAGCTTCGCCCCTGGACAAGAGTATGGCTACACCTTT.

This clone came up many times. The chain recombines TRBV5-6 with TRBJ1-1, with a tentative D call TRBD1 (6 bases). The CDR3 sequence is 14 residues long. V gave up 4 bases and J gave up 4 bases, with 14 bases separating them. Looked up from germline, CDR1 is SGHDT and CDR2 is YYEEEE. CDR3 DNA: TGTGCCAGCAGCCTGGGGGGCGGGGGCACTGAAGCTTTCTTT. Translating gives CASSLGGGGTEAFF.

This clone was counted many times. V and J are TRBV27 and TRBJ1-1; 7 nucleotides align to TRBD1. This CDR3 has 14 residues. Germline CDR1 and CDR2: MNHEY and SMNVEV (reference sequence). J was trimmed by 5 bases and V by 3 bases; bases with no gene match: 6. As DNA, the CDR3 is TGTGCCAGCAGTTTTGACAGGGAAGGGACTGAAGCTTTCTTT. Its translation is CASSFDREGTEAFF.

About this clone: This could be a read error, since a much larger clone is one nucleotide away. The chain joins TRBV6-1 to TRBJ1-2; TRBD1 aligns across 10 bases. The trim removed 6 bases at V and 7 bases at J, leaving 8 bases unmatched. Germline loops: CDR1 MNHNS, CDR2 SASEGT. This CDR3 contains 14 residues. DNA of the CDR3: TGTGCCAGCAGCCGACAGGGGGCTCTCACTGGCTACACCTTC. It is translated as CASSRQGALTGYTF.

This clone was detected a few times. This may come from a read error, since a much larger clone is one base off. The CDR3 here is CASSISGWTSGSFGEAQYF. CDR3 DNA: TGTGCCAGTAGTATCTCGGGGTGGACTAGCGGGAGTTTCGGGGAGGCCCAGTACTTC. V gene TRBV19 combines with J gene TRBJ2-5; TRBD2 agrees at 13 bases. The germline V gene has CDR1 LNHDA and CDR2 SQIVND (reference sequence). J lost 9 bases, V lost 3 bases, and 19 bases had no gene match. There are 19 residues in the CDR3.

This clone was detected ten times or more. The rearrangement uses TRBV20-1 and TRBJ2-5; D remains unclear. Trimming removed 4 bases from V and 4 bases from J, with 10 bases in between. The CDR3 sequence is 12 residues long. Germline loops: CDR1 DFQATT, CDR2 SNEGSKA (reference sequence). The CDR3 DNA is TGCAGTGCTATGGTTACGGGAGAGACCCAGTACTTC. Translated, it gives CSAMVTGETQYF.

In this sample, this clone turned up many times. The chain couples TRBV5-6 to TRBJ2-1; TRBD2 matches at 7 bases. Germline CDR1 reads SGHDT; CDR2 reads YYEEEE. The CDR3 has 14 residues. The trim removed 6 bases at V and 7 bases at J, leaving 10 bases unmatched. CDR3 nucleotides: TGTGCCAGCACCGATCTGGGGGGGGGAAATGAGCAGTTCTTC. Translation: CASTDLGGGNEQFF.

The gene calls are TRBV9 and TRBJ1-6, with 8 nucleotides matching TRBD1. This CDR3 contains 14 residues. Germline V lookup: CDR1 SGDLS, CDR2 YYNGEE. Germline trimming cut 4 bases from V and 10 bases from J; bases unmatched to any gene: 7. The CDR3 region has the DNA TGTGCCAGCAGCAGTGGACAGGGAAGATCACCCCTCCACTTT. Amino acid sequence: CASSSGQGRSPLHF.

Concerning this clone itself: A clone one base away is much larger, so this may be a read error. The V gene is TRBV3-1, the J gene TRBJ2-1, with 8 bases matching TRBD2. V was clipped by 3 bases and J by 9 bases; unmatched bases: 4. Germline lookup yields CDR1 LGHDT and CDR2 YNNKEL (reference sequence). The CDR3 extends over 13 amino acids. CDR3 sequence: CASSHRTSSEQFF. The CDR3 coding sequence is TGTGCCAGCAGCCATCGGACTAGCAGTGAGCAGTTCTTC.

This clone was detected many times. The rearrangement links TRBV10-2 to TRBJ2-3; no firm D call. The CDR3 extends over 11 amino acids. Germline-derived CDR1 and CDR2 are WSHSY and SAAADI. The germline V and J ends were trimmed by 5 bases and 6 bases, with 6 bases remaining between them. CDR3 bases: TGCGCCAGCAGTACCGAGGATACGCAGTATTTT. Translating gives CASSTEDTQYF.

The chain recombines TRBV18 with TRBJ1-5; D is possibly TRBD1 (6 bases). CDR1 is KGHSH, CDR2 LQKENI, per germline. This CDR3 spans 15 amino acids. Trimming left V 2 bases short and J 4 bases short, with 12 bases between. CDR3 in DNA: TGTGCCAGCTCACCATCTCAGGGGACTAATCAGCCCCAGCATTTT. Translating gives CASSPSQGTNQPQHF.

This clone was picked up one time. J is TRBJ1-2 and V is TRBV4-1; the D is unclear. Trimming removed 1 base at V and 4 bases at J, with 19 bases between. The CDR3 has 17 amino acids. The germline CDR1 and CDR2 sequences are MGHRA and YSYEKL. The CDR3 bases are TGCGCCAGCAGCCAAGTAGGGCACATTGAACCGATCTATGGCTACACCTTC. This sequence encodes CASSQVGHIEPIYGYTF.

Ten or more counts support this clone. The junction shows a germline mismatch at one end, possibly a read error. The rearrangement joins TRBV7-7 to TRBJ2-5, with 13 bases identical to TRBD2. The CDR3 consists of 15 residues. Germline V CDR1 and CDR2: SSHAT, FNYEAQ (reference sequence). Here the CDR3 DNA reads TGTGCTAGCAGCTGGACTAGCGGGGGTCAAGAGACCCAGTACTTC. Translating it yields CASSWTSGGQETQYF.

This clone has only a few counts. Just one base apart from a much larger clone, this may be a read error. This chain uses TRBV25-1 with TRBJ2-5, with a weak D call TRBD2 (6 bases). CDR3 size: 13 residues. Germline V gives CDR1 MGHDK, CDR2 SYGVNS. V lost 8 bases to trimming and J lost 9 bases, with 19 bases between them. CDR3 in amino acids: CASRVGVGEAQYF. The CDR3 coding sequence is TGTGCCAGCCGAGTGGGCGTGGGGGAGGCCCAGTACTTC.

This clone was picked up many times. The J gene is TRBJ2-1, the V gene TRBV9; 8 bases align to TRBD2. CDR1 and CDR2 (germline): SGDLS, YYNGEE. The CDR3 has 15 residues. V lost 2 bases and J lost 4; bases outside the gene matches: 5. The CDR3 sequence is CASSVSGREYNEQFF. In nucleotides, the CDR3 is TGTGCCAGCAGCGTGTCCGGGAGGGAATACAATGAGCAGTTCTTC.

The CDR3, as DNA: TGTGCCAGCAGTACTACGGAGGGCGCCACAGATACGCAGTATTTT. Translating gives CASSTTEGATDTQYF. The gene calls are TRBV6-2 or TRBV6-3 and TRBJ2-3, with a possible D match to TRBD2 (6 bases). Germline lookup yields CDR1 MNHEY and CDR2 SVGEGT. Trimming took 5 bases from V and 2 from J, leaving 14 bases between them. The CDR3 loop spans 15 amino acids.

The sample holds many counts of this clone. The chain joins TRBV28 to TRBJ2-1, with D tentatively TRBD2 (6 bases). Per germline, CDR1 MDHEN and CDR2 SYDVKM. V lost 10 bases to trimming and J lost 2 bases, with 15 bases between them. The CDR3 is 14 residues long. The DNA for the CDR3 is TGTGCCATTAGGGACGGCGGGGCCTACAATGAGCAGTTCTTC. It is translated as CAIRDGGAYNEQFF.

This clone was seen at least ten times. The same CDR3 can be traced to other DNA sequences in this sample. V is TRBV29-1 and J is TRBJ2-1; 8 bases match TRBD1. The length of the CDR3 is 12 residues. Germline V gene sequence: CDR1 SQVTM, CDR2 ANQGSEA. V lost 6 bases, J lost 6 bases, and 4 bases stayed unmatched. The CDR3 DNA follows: TGCAGCGTGCGGACAGGGTTCAATGAGCAGTTCTTC. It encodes CSVRTGFNEQFF.

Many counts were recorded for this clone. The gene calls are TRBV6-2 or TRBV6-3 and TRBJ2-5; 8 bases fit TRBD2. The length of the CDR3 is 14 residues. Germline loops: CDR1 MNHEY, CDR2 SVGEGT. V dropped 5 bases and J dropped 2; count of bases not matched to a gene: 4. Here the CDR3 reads CASSDTSGQETQYF. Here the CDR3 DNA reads TGTGCCAGCAGTGACACTAGCGGACAAGAGACCCAGTACTTC.